This T cell receptor (beta chain) was captured by sequencing in a study of blood T cell repertoires in COVID-19. Study background: Whether acute or convalescent, the COVID-19 samples came from the United States, Italy and Spain. PBMCs, B-cell-depleted T cells, or T cells were the source of the cDNA or gDNA that made up the material.

Sequencing used immunoSEQ multiplex PCR; TCRdb keeps in-frame clones, though not all of them. Of approximately 350,000 clones in the sample, roughly four fifths were seen once. V lost 5 bases to trimming and J lost 2 bases, with 7 bases between them. There are 12 residues in the CDR3. Per the germline V gene, CDR1 is MNHEY and CDR2 is SVGEGT. Assignments of participants to cohorts depended upon their own reported clinical history. Either two negative PCRs, clearance, or symptom resolution qualified Cohort 3 donors as recovered. V usage is TRBV6-2 or TRBV6-3 and J usage is TRBJ2-7; D unclear. Sequenced input: PBMCs or T cells enriched from blood (not recorded which). This receptor was obtained from a woman aged 50 to 65 who had recovered from COVID-19. The CDR3 bases are TGTGCCAGCAGTGCTCTAGCCTACGAGCAGTACTTC. Residues: CASSALAYEQYF.